The present TCR beta chain was sequenced within a study of cytomegalovirus exposure and HLA in healthy donors. This table comes from immunoSEQ multiplex PCR, and its TCRdb copy is limited to in-frame clones, with some not included. The sample consists of more than 85,000 clones, about 88% of them appearing once. The germline V gene encodes CDR1 MDHEN and CDR2 SYDVKM. V lost 6 bases to trimming and J lost 7 bases, with 28 bases between them. The CDR3 contains 18 residues. A few counts support this clone. J is TRBJ1-5 and V is TRBV28; a weak D match, TRBD1 (5 bases). The sample comprised PBMCs. The sequence was collected from a woman younger than 30 in good health and CMV-seronegative. For the CDR3, the DNA is TGTGCCAGCAGCCCGAGACCATTGGGCCAGGGCTTCCCACAGCCCCAGCATTTT. The encoded protein is CASSPRPLGQGFPQPQHF.